The 27 T cell receptor beta chains below come from one sample, sequenced in a study of T cell repertoires in cytomegalovirus infection. TCRdb analysed the reads with MiXCR anew, one entry per CDR3 protein. The sample shows fewer than 300,000 distinct CDR3 sequences, about a quarter of them seen only once. Specimen: PBMCs. The receptors originated from a human donor in good health (CMV status not recorded). Some clones in this sample may be carry-over from other donors' samples.

The rearrangement links TRBV20-1 to TRBJ2-7; D might be TRBD2 (6 bases). CDR1 DFQATT and CDR2 SNEGSKA come from the germline V gene (reference sequence). Trimming left V 1 base short and J 5 bases short, with 27 bases between. The CDR3 runs 18 residues. CDR3 sequence reads: CSARAPGLGPGLGHEQYF. The CDR3 nucleotides are TGCAGTGCTAGAGCACCGGGACTTGGACCTGGGCTTGGGCACGAGCAGTACTTC.

This clonotype was counted a few times. V is TRBV20-1 and J is TRBJ2-7; 8 bases line up with TRBD1. J was trimmed by 4 bases and V by 6 bases; bases with no gene match: 14. Germline V gives CDR1 DFQATT, CDR2 SNEGSKA (reference sequence). CDR3 size: 15 residues. The CDR3 DNA is TGCAGTGCCACCAGCGGAGACAGGGGCTCGTACGAGCAGTACTTC. The encoded protein is CSATSGDRGSYEQYF.

The chain couples TRBV20-1 to TRBJ2-1; D is ambiguous. This CDR3 contains 13 residues. V lost 6 bases to trimming and J lost 5 bases, with 14 bases between them. In germline, CDR1 is DFQATT, CDR2 SNEGSKA (reference sequence). The CDR3 loop reads CSAKQQRHNEQFF. In nucleotides, the CDR3 is TGCAGTGCCAAGCAGCAGAGGCACAATGAGCAGTTCTTC.

The sample holds a few counts of this clonotype. This chain uses TRBV10-3 with TRBJ2-1; 7 bases are shared with TRBD1. The length of the CDR3 is 13 residues. Germline V gene sequence: CDR1 ENHRY, CDR2 SYGVKD. Unmatched junction bases numbered 1, after V lost 5 bases and J lost 3 bases. The CDR3: CAISRDSYNEQFF. The DNA for the CDR3 is TGTGCCATCAGTCGGGACAGCTACAATGAGCAGTTCTTC.

The chain has TRBV7-8 and TRBJ2-3; D perhaps matches TRBD2 (6 bases). The CDR3 loop spans 14 amino acids. Germline-derived CDR1 and CDR2 are SGHVS and FQNEAQ. V was clipped by 5 bases and J by 2 bases, with 11 bases between them. CDR3 coding DNA: TGTGCCAGCAGCCCCGGGACTTACACAGATACGCAGTATTTT. This sequence encodes CASSPGTYTDTQYF.

This clonotype was counted many times. The chain carries TRBV7-3 and TRBJ2-7, with 11 nucleotides matching TRBD2. The ends lost 6 bases at V and 6 bases at J; junction bases unmatched: 10. This CDR3 has 15 amino acids. Germline CDR1 is SGHTA and CDR2 is FQGTGA. The CDR3 here is CASSLDVAGGSEQYF. CDR3 coding DNA: TGTGCCAGCAGTTTGGACGTAGCGGGAGGGTCCGAGCAGTACTTC.

This clonotype has only a few counts. V gene TRBV11-2 combines with J gene TRBJ1-1; D uncertain. CDR1 and CDR2 (germline): SGHAT, FQNNGV. Trimming cost V 2 bases and J 0 bases, with 7 bases left between them. CDR3 size: 14 residues. The CDR3 loop reads CASSLPPMNTEAFF. The CDR3 DNA is TGTGCCAGCAGCTTACCACCGATGAACACTGAAGCTTTCTTT. Full variable domain (remainder filled in from reference TRBV11-2 and TRBJ1-1): EAGVAQSPRYKIIEKRQSVAFWCNPISGHATLYWYQQILGQGPKLLIQFQNNGVVDDSQLPKDRFSAERLKGVDSTLKIQPAKLEDSAVYLCASSLPPMNTEAFFGQGTRLTVV.

The genes are TRBV28 and TRBJ2-2; D gene ambiguous. V gave up 3 bases and J gave up 5 bases, with 13 bases separating them. This CDR3 comprises 15 residues. Germline CDR1 is MDHEN and CDR2 is SYDVKM. The CDR3 sequence: CASSFSPTRTGELFF. CDR3 bases: TGTGCCAGCAGTTTCTCTCCGACTCGTACCGGGGAGCTGTTTTTT.

This clonotype has only a few counts. The V gene is TRBV6-2 or TRBV6-3, the J gene TRBJ2-7, with D unresolved. The CDR3 has 14 residues. Trimming stripped 0 bases from V and 6 bases from J, with 12 bases between. The V gene's germline CDR1 is MNHEY and CDR2 SVGEGT. CDR3 residues: CASSYSVGPREQYF. The CDR3 DNA sequence: TGTGCCAGCAGTTACTCGGTCGGTCCCCGCGAGCAGTACTTC.

At least ten counts were recorded for this clonotype. The rearrangement links TRBV28 to TRBJ1-1, with unresolved D. The CDR3 runs 12 residues. V lost 5 bases, J lost 3 bases, and 7 bases lay in between. In germline, CDR1 is MDHEN, CDR2 SYDVKM. This chain's CDR3 is CASSRQDTEAFF. The CDR3 DNA reads TGTGCCAGCAGTAGGCAGGACACTGAAGCTTTCTTT.

This clonotype has a handful of counts. This chain links TRBV20-1 with TRBJ2-1; TRBD2 matches at 11 bases. V was pared by 0 bases and J by 0 bases, with 10 bases of the junction left unmatched. The CDR3 is 19 residues long. Germline V gives CDR1 DFQATT, CDR2 SNEGSKA (reference sequence). The CDR3 loop reads CSARDLRTSGQSSYNEQFF. CDR3 bases: TGCAGTGCTAGAGATCTCCGGACTAGCGGGCAGAGCTCCTACAATGAGCAGTTCTTC.

This chain joins TRBV29-1 and TRBJ2-7, with D perhaps given as TRBD1 or TRBD2 (5 bases each). CDR1 is SQVTM, CDR2 ANQGSEA, per germline. V was clipped by 4 bases and J by 3 bases, with 10 bases between them. CDR3 size: 12 residues. The CDR3 DNA sequence: TGCAGCGTTGGCGAGGGGTACTACGAGCAGTACTTC. It encodes CSVGEGYYEQYF.

The V call is TRBV6-4, the J call TRBJ1-2, with D unresolved. Germline V gene data show CDR1 as MRHNA and CDR2 as SNTAGT. V lost 11 bases, J lost 4 bases, and 5 bases lay in between. This CDR3 comprises 9 residues. Here the CDR3 reads CAALYGYTF. The CDR3 DNA sequence: TGTGCCGCACTCTATGGCTACACCTTC.

The V gene is TRBV5-6, the J gene TRBJ2-5, with D perhaps being TRBD1 or TRBD2 (5 bases each). Trimming removed 4 bases at V and 1 base at J, with 14 bases between. Germline-derived CDR1 and CDR2 are SGHDT and YYEEEE. This CDR3 contains 15 residues. The CDR3 DNA reads TGTGCCAGCAGCCATACCGGGACGGCCCAAGAGACCCAGTACTTC. Amino acids: CASSHTGTAQETQYF.

This clonotype was observed many times. The J gene is TRBJ2-5, the V gene TRBV28; 13 bases line up with TRBD2. Losses at the gene ends were 6 bases for V and 7 bases for J; bases not matched to a gene: 20. Germline values: CDR1 MDHEN, CDR2 SYDVKM. The CDR3 has 19 amino acids. The CDR3 nucleotides are TGTGCCAGCAGCCCCTGGACTAGCGGGAGAGGTTACGAAAGTTGGACCCAGTACTTC. This sequence encodes CASSPWTSGRGYESWTQYF.

The rearrangement links TRBV27 to TRBJ1-2; no reliable D call. V lost 4 bases to trimming and J lost 7 bases, with 13 bases between them. CDR1 and CDR2 (germline): MNHEY, SMNVEV (reference sequence). The CDR3 spans 13 residues. CDR3 DNA: TGTGCCAGCAGTTGGGGTGCTGGCGGTGGCTACACCTTC. Protein product: CASSWGAGGGYTF.

This clonotype occurred a few times. This rearrangement joins TRBV24-1 to TRBJ2-1; either TRBD1 or TRBD2 may supply D (7 bases each). The CDR3 spans 16 residues. CDR1 is KGHDR, CDR2 SFDVKD, per germline. V was pared by 0 bases and J by 9 bases, with 17 bases between. The CDR3: CATSDLRDREGREQFF. DNA for the CDR3: TGTGCCACCAGTGATTTGAGAGACAGGGAGGGACGTGAGCAGTTCTTC.

In this sample, this clonotype turned up a few times. This chain links TRBV7-2 with TRBJ2-3; D call uncertain. This CDR3 comprises 13 residues. Trimming took off 5 bases at V and 9 bases at J, with 15 bases between the two ends. Germline assignment: CDR1 SGHTA and CDR2 FQGNSA. Written as DNA, the CDR3 is TGTGCCAGCAGCGAAAGGGCCATCACAACGCAGTATTTT. This sequence encodes CASSERAITTQYF.

The sample holds many counts of this clonotype. CDR3 amino acids: CASSLSVGIYEQYF. The CDR3 DNA is TGTGCCAGCAGCCTAAGCGTAGGGATCTACGAGCAGTACTTC. The chain has TRBV7-2 and TRBJ2-7; no reliable D call. The CDR3 loop spans 14 amino acids. The germline gives CDR1 SGHTA, CDR2 FQGNSA. The V and J ends lost 5 bases and 3 bases respectively, with 14 bases between them.

There are a few counts of this clonotype. The rearrangement uses TRBV29-1 and TRBJ1-5; the D gene is possibly TRBD1 (5 bases). The V end was cut by 4 bases, the J end by 2 bases, with 6 bases between. CDR1 is SQVTM and CDR2 is ANQGSEA in the germline V gene. This CDR3 region has 12 residues. The CDR3 DNA sequence: TGCAGCGTTGCGGGGGGCAATCAGCCCCAGCATTTT. Translation: CSVAGGNQPQHF.

V usage is TRBV7-9 and J usage is TRBJ2-7; 12 positions agree with TRBD2. Germline V gene sequence: CDR1 SEHNR, CDR2 FQNEAQ (reference sequence). The CDR3 totals 15 residues. V lost 4 bases and J lost 4; bases outside the gene matches: 5. CDR3 amino acids: CASSYSSGRGYEQYF. As DNA, the CDR3 is TGTGCCAGCAGCTACTCTAGCGGGAGGGGATACGAGCAGTACTTC.

The sample holds a few counts of this clonotype. V usage is TRBV7-2 and J usage is TRBJ2-3, with D perhaps matching TRBD2 (5 bases). Germline values: CDR1 SGHTA, CDR2 FQGNSA. V was clipped by 7 bases and J by 2 bases, with 16 bases between them. The CDR3 contains 15 residues. The CDR3 region is CASTRSGQNTDTQYF. The CDR3 nucleotides are TGTGCCAGCACCCGAAGCGGTCAAAACACAGATACGCAGTATTTT.

This clonotype was seen at least ten times. V usage is TRBV12-3 or TRBV12-4 and J usage is TRBJ1-6; no reliable D call. V lost 5 bases, J lost 0 bases, and 11 bases lay in between. CDR3 length: 16 residues. The CDR3 spells CASSPTESSYNSPLHF. The DNA for the CDR3 is TGTGCCAGCAGTCCCACAGAGAGCTCCTATAATTCACCCCTCCACTTT.

This clonotype is medium-sized in the sample. The chain links TRBV6-1 to TRBJ2-7; TRBD2 matches 10 bases. Germline V gives CDR1 MNHNS, CDR2 SASEGT. This CDR3 is 14 amino acids long. V gave up 6 bases and J gave up 4 bases; unmatched junction bases: 6. CDR3 DNA: TGTGCCAGCAGATCTAGCGGGAGACAGTACGAGCAGTACTTC. This gives the protein CASRSSGRQYEQYF.

This clonotype was counted at least ten times. This chain links TRBV7-2 with TRBJ2-3; D assignment may be TRBD1 or TRBD2 (5 bases each). Germline V gives CDR1 SGHTA, CDR2 FQGNSA. The length of the CDR3 is 14 residues. The V gene lost 4 bases and the J gene lost 6 bases, with 14 bases spanning the gap. This chain's CDR3 is CASSSGTAGDTQYF. The CDR3 bases are TGTGCCAGCAGCTCCGGGACGGCAGGGGATACGCAGTATTTT.

The chain links TRBV28 to TRBJ2-3; either TRBD1 or TRBD2 may supply D (5 bases each). Deletions cut 2 bases from V and 2 bases from J, with 17 bases between. This CDR3 contains 17 residues. From germline, CDR1 is MDHEN and CDR2 SYDVKM. CDR3 DNA sequence: TGTGCCAGCAGTTTAGGGCCTGGGGGAGCCTTCACAGATACGCAGTATTTT. It is translated as CASSLGPGGAFTDTQYF.

There are a few counts of this clonotype. The V and J genes are TRBV11-2 and TRBJ2-6; a possible D gene is TRBD1 (6 bases). V lost 2 bases to trimming and J lost 0 bases, with 26 bases between them. This CDR3 is 22 amino acids long. Germline values: CDR1 SGHAT, CDR2 FQNNGV. Here the CDR3 reads CASSLYLQGPQRGLSGANVLTF. The DNA for the CDR3 is TGTGCCAGCAGCTTATATCTACAGGGACCCCAACGGGGCCTCTCTGGGGCCAACGTCCTGACTTTC.